Following are 16 T cell receptor beta chains from one sample sequenced in a study of control samples from healthy donors and cancer patients. Profiled with immunoSEQ multiplex PCR; TCRdb holds only in-frame clones, not every one. The sample records about 48,000 clones, 93% being singletons. Sequenced sample: PBMCs. These receptors all come from a woman in her fifties or sixties with head and neck cancer.

This clone is a singleton in its sample. V gene TRBV11-3 combines with J gene TRBJ1-1; 8 bases map to TRBD1. V shed 4 bases, J shed 4 bases, and the junction held 2 bases outside the gene matches. Germline lookup yields CDR1 SGHNT and CDR2 YENEEA. There are 13 residues in the CDR3. The chain's CDR3 is CASSWTGITEAFF. CDR3 DNA sequence: TGTGCCAGCAGCTGGACAGGGATCACTGAAGCTTTCTTT.

The J gene is TRBJ1-1, the V gene TRBV28; 7 positions match TRBD1. This CDR3 has 14 residues. The germline V gene encodes CDR1 MDHEN and CDR2 SYDVKM. The ends lost 4 bases at V and 4 bases at J; junction bases unmatched: 6. The DNA for the CDR3 is TGTGCCAGCAGTTCCTTGACAGGGTCCACTGAAGCTTTCTTT. This translates into CASSSLTGSTEAFF.

This clone was counted only a few times. J is TRBJ1-5 and V is TRBV30; D gene uncertain. V was cut by 3 bases and J by 4 bases, with 13 bases left in between. Germline assignment: CDR1 GTSNPN and CDR2 SVGIG (reference sequence). This CDR3 comprises 14 residues. CDR3 in DNA: TGTGCCTGGAGCAGAGCCCAAAAAAATCAGCCCCAGCATTTT. The encoded protein is CAWSRAQKNQPQHF.

This chain uses TRBV27 with TRBJ2-7, with D perhaps given as TRBD1 or TRBD2 (6 bases each). Germline V gene lookup returns CDR1 MNHEY and CDR2 SMNVEV (reference sequence). The CDR3 is 15 amino acids. The V end was cut by 3 bases, the J end by 6 bases, with 18 bases between. The CDR3: CASSFGGAESSEQYF. The CDR3 DNA reads TGTGCCAGCAGTTTCGGGGGCGCAGAGAGTTCCGAGCAGTACTTC.

The chain recombines TRBV7-3 with TRBJ2-3; D not certain. V was pared by 3 bases and J by 3 bases, with 10 bases between. Per the germline V gene, CDR1 is SGHTA and CDR2 is FQGTGA. CDR3 length equals 14 residues. CDR3 DNA: TGTGCCAGCAGCTTTACAGAAAGGACAGATACGCAGTATTTT. Translated: CASSFTERTDTQYF.

CDR3 sequence (DNA): TGTGCCAGCAGTTACTCGGGCAGAGACACAGATACGCAGTATTTT. This translates into CASSYSGRDTDTQYF. The chain recombines TRBV6-6 with TRBJ2-3; unclear D gene. The CDR3 is 15 residues long. V gave up 0 bases and J gave up 2 bases, with 9 bases separating them. Germline V gene data show CDR1 as MNHNY and CDR2 as SVGAGI (reference sequence).

The chain is built from TRBV6-6 and TRBJ1-5; D might be TRBD1 (6 bases). The V gene's germline CDR1 is MNHNY and CDR2 SVGAGI (reference sequence). With 5 bases removed from V and 4 bases from J, the gap between germline ends came to 24 bases. The CDR3 has 18 residues. The CDR3 coding sequence is TGTGCCAGCAGTCGGCCCACGGGGGGTAAAGGGGGGAATCAGCCCCAGCATTTT. Residues: CASSRPTGGKGGNQPQHF.

Comment on this clone: This sample includes further DNA sequences coding for the same CDR3. The chain joins TRBV5-1 to TRBJ2-7; unclear D gene. This CDR3 comprises 14 residues. Trimming pared 0 bases from V and 0 bases from J, leaving 7 bases between. Germline V gives CDR1 SGHRS, CDR2 YFSETQ. The CDR3 coding sequence is TGCGCCAGCAGCTTGGTGAGTGCCTCCTACGAGCAGTACTTC. It yields the protein CASSLVSASYEQYF. Drawing the rest from reference TRBV5-1 and TRBJ2-7, the complete variable domain is KAGVTQTPRYLIKTRGQQVTLSCSPISGHRSVSWYQQTPGQGLQFLFEYFSETQRNKGNFPGRFSGRQFSNSRSEMNVSTLELGDSALYLCASSLVSASYEQYFGPGTRLTVT.

This clone was detected once. The chain combines TRBV4-1 with TRBJ1-2; weak D call: TRBD1 (5 bases). CDR1 is MGHRA and CDR2 is YSYEKL in the germline V gene. V was clipped by 1 base and J by 8 bases, with 17 bases between them. The CDR3 is made up of 15 amino acids. Here the CDR3 DNA reads TGCGCCAGCAGCCAAGGGACATCCGTTTCTTTGGGCTACACCTTC. Translation: CASSQGTSVSLGYTF.

V gene TRBV6-5 combines with J gene TRBJ1-1; D is perhaps TRBD1 (6 bases). This CDR3 is built from 14 residues. Germline V gene data show CDR1 as MNHEY and CDR2 as SVGAGI. Trimming cost V 5 bases and J 0 bases, with 10 bases left between them. The CDR3 loop reads CASSLGQLNTEAFF. DNA for the CDR3: TGTGCCAGCAGTCTTGGACAGCTGAACACTGAAGCTTTCTTT.

The chain has TRBV2 and TRBJ2-7; D is unclear. This CDR3 region has 11 residues. Trimming took 5 bases from V and 0 from J, leaving 2 bases between them. Per the germline V gene, CDR1 is SNHLY and CDR2 is FYNNEI. In DNA, the CDR3 is TGTGCCAGCAGTTACTCCTACGAGCAGTACTTC. Protein sequence: CASSYSYEQYF. Variable domain in full (rest from reference TRBV2 and TRBJ2-7): EPEVTQTPSHQVTQMGQEVILRCVPISNHLYFYWYRQILGQKVEFLVSFYNNEISEKSEIFDDQFSVERPDGSNFTLKIRSTKLEDSAMYFCASSYSYEQYFGPGTRLTVT.

This clone has a single count. V gene TRBV4-3 combines with J gene TRBJ2-7, with TRBD1 matching over 8 bases. Germline V gene data show CDR1 as LGHNA and CDR2 as YSLEER. This CDR3 contains 15 residues. The J segment lost 2 bases and the V segment lost 2 bases, leaving 5 bases of the junction unmatched. CDR3 DNA: TGCGCCAGCAGCCAATATTCGACAGGGGCCTACGAGCAGTACTTC. Protein: CASSQYSTGAYEQYF.

The chain is built from TRBV2 and TRBJ2-1, with 16 positions matching TRBD2. Unmatched junction bases numbered 5, after V lost 5 bases and J lost 1 base. The CDR3 covers 18 residues. In germline, CDR1 is SNHLY, CDR2 FYNNEI. CDR3 protein: CASSSGLAGGPSYNEQFF. CDR3 DNA sequence: TGTGCCAGCAGTTCGGGACTAGCGGGGGGGCCGTCCTACAATGAGCAGTTCTTC.

This chain links TRBV7-2 with TRBJ2-7; 7 nucleotides align to TRBD1. The V segment lost 2 bases and the J segment 6 bases; nucleotides outside the gene matches: 4. The germline V gene has CDR1 SGHTA and CDR2 FQGNSA. The CDR3 extends over 13 amino acids. Here the CDR3 reads CASSLIDRAEQYF. The CDR3 DNA sequence: TGTGCCAGCAGCTTAATTGACAGGGCCGAGCAGTACTTC.

The V and J genes are TRBV2 and TRBJ2-3; TRBD2 aligns across 9 bases. CDR3 length: 13 residues. The junction had 3 bases not matched to a gene; V was cut back by 7 bases and J by 4 bases. CDR1 is SNHLY and CDR2 is FYNNEI in the germline V gene. CDR3 DNA sequence: TGTGCCAGCAAGGCGGGGGGGGCAGATACGCAGTATTTT. This codes for CASKAGGADTQYF.

This clone qualifies as medium-sized (0.01 to 0.1%). The chain links TRBV4-1 to TRBJ2-7; TRBD2 matches at 11 bases. Germline assignment: CDR1 MGHRA and CDR2 YSYEKL. This CDR3 has 16 amino acids. With V trimmed by 1 base and J by 0 bases, 2 bases remained unmatched. CDR3 residues: CASSQVLAGGSYEQYF. The DNA for the CDR3 is TGCGCCAGCAGCCAAGTCCTAGCGGGAGGCTCCTACGAGCAGTACTTC.